This T cell receptor beta chain appears in the sequencing data of a study of graft-versus-host responses after intestinal transplantation. The V gene's germline CDR1 is SGHVS and CDR2 FQNEAQ. This CDR3 contains 13 residues. V lost 5 bases, J lost 5 bases, and 10 bases lay in between. Libraries were prepared by immunoSEQ multiplex PCR; TCRdb keeps only in-frame clonotypes and omits some of them. The table has more than 65,000 clones, about 90% seen once. In the case of this clone: The antigen remains undetermined.

The sample was unstimulated CD8+ T cells sorted from spleen or lymph node cells, taken before intestinal transplant. This TCR was recovered from a human donor who received an intestinal transplant. The genes are TRBV7-8 and TRBJ1-5; no reliable D call. The CDR3 sequence: CASSPRLYQPQHF. As DNA, the CDR3 is TGTGCCAGCAGCCCCCGGTTGTATCAGCCCCAGCATTTT.